This T cell receptor beta chain was observed in a study of glioma-infiltrating T cells after dendritic cell vaccination. About the study: Between about 2003 and 2013, patients got autologous tumor lysate-pulsed dendritic cell vaccines. Patients received three intradermal dendritic cell vaccine injections at biweekly intervals. General observations from the study: The cohort had few patients with full blood and tumor sets.

This clone was found once. Its antigen is currently unknown. Time point indicated: after dendritic cell vaccination, including at tumor progression/relapse. The immunoSEQ assay amplified TCRB CDR3 from up to roughly 2 ug DNA. Data came from immunoSEQ multiplex PCR; TCRdb stores just in-frame clones and leaves some out. The sample shows approximately 50,000 clones, about 89% of them seen only once. Between the trimmed V and J ends, which lost 0 bases and 4 bases, there was a span of 10 bases. Germline V gives CDR1 LGHNA, CDR2 YNFKEQ. CDR3 length: 15 amino acids. The J gene is TRBJ1-5, the V gene TRBV4-2; no reliable D call. Sequenced here: blood, sampled after dendritic cell vaccination. The TCR comes from a human donor with glioblastoma. CDR3 sequence reads: CASSQDWPGNQPQHF. The CDR3 bases are TGTGCCAGCAGCCAAGATTGGCCGGGTAATCAGCCCCAGCATTTT.